Listed below are T cell receptor beta chains from one sample, sequenced in a study of shared clonotypes between healthy human individuals. Assay used: immunoSEQ multiplex PCR; TCRdb lists only in-frame clones, some missing. This table holds approximately 2.4 million clones, roughly 95% found once. Sequenced: naive CD4+ T cells sorted from blood. The receptors were sampled from a man between 18 and 29 years old in good health. The CDR3 runs from the conserved cysteine through the conserved F or W.

>TRBJ1-2|TRBV6-1|17
CASSEKAAGSYNYGYTF
>TRBJ2-5|TRBV5-5|15
CASSLAQERIETQYF
>TRBJ2-3|TRBV29-1|14
CSHLAQTRTDTQYF
>TRBJ2-3|TRBV5-1|14
CASDAGVGTDTQYF
>TRBJ2-5|TRBV10-3|12
CAISDEEETQYF
>TRBJ2-7|TRBV2|12
CASSQTGVEQYF
>TRBJ1-4|TRBV5-1|13
CASARAPNEKLFF
>TRBJ1-2|TRBV5-1|15
CASSLRRQRNYGYTF
>TRBJ1-1|TRBV28|15
CASTSPGDLDTEAFF
>TRBJ1-2|TRBV10-3|14
CAIRGTDTNYGYTF
>TRBJ2-7|TRBV5-8|14
CASSSPLGTYEQYF
>TRBJ2-1|TRBV19|13
CASRLAGVNEQFF
>TRBJ2-7|TRBV19|13
CASSMLGAYEQYF
>TRBJ2-5|TRBV5-1|14
CASSFGQGKETQYF
>TRBJ1-6|TRBV6-1|15
CASRLGNPLGEPLHF
>TRBJ1-3|TRBV9|16
CASSETGTPPGNTIYF
>TRBJ1-4|TRBV6-5|16
CASSSRTGSLNEKLFF
>TRBJ2-5|TRBV11-3|13
CASSLGFQETQYF
>TRBJ2-7|TRBV18|15
CASSLSGTGAREQYF
>TRBJ1-6|TRBV7-3|14
CASSLNQGNSPLHF
>TRBJ2-3|TRBV12-5|14
CASGAGQSTDTQYF
>TRBJ2-7|TRBV11-2|14
CASSLEEGWYEQYF
>TRBJ2-2|TRBV5-1|16
CASSFTGTENTGELFF
>TRBJ1-2|TRBV2|15
CASTHTRDPVGGYTF
>TRBJ2-7|TRBV7-2|16
CASSLVSGLRIHEQYF
>TRBJ1-4|TRBV28|16
CASSFRAGTGGEKLFF
>TRBJ1-4|TRBV7-2|15
CASSSQRTGSEKLFF
>TRBJ1-5|TRBV5-1|14
CASSLSGLNQPQHF
>TRBJ2-1|TRBV6-6|13
CASSYLQTNEQFF
>TRBJ2-7|TRBV7-8|15
CASSLAGTGGHEQYF
>TRBJ2-2|TRBV5-5|16
CASSLFGVQNTGELFF
>TRBJ2-1|TRBV5-1|17
CASTGTLAGGKRSEQFF
>TRBJ1-2|TRBV18|17
CASSPPRTGAKNYGYTF
>TRBJ2-3|TRBV11-3|13
CASSLGSTDTQYF
>TRBJ1-1|TRBV30|13
CAWSSHLNTEAFF
>TRBJ2-3|TRBV6-6|15
CASSYAGVVKDTQYF
>TRBJ2-1|TRBV5-1|15
CASSLGGQRYNEQFF
>TRBJ1-2|TRBV18|15
CASSPTGDHNYGYTF
>TRBJ2-2|TRBV6-6|14
CASVGGGDTGELFF
>TRBJ1-3|TRBV7-9|15
CASSLGSNSGNTIYF
>TRBJ2-5|TRBV4-1|15
CASSQPLAGRETQYF
>TRBJ2-1|TRBV5-1|16
CASSLGTGASYNEQFF
>TRBJ2-1|TRBV30|12
CAWIPSGGQQFF
>TRBJ1-5|TRBV19|13
CASSNSPSQPQHF
>TRBJ2-7|TRBV10-2|15
CASSESRRAGASQYF
>TRBJ1-1|TRBV5-4|15
CASSRSGLENTEAFF
>TRBJ2-1|TRBV30|12
CAGGREYNEQFF
>TRBJ2-7|TRBV19|12
CASRSRYYEQYF
>TRBJ2-7|TRBV5-4|12
CASSPGQREQYF
>TRBJ1-1|TRBV9|14
CASSVQGASTEAFF